A few counts support the clone carrying this T cell receptor (beta chain). Antigen: not known. Method: immunoSEQ multiplex PCR; TCRdb's copy keeps in-frame clones and lacks some. The sample shows some 21,000 clones, about 85% of them seen only once. This CDR3 is built from 10 residues. Germline lookup yields CDR1 DFQATT and CDR2 SNEGSKA (reference sequence). The V and J ends lost 6 bases and 12 bases, in that order; junction bases with no gene match: 6. The record originates from a study of a mutant IDH1 vaccine in newly diagnosed glioma. The wider study: Treatment recipients were approximately 62% male and around 40% female, and their mean age was around 40 years. Every participant had undergone radiotherapy, temozolomide, or both before, and most underwent both. Study-wide findings and caveats: A vaccine-induced immune response developed in more than 85% of the patients.

Time point noted: baseline, week 1 (first vaccination visit). Noted treatment: pre-vaccination baseline after standard-of-care therapy. There were new WHO grade 3 or 4 astrocytomas in the donors, and these were IDH1-mutant and ATRX-lost. V and J are TRBV20-1 and TRBJ1-1, with 8 bases fitting TRBD1. This clonotype was obtained from a man aged 40-49 years with glioma. Sequenced material: PBMCs, taken from a glioma patient treated with radiotherapy, temozolomide or both. CDR3 nucleotides: TGCAGTGCCTGGGACAGGAAAACTTTCTTT. This encodes CSAWDRKTFF.